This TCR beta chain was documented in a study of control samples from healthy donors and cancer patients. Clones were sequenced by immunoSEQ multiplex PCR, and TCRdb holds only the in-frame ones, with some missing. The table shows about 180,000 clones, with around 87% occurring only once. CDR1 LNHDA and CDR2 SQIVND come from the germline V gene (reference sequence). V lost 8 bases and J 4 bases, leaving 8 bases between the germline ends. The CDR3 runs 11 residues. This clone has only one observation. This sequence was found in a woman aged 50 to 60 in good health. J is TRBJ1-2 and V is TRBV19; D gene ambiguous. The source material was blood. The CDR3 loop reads CASSSLYGYTF. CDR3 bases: TGTGCCAGTTCCTCCCTCTATGGCTACACCTTC.